In its sample, the clone carrying this TCR beta chain was seen many times. Its antigen is still unknown. TCRdb redid the calling of the reads with MiXCR, one entry per CDR3 protein. The top ten clones hold roughly 16% of a sample with approximately 250,000 distinct CDR3 sequences, around 8.7% of them seen once. This record belongs to a study of T cell repertoires in cytomegalovirus infection. Study as a whole: CMV infection plus the matching HLA type was flagged by public TCR beta signatures.

Study-wide findings and caveats: Dominating the ex vivo response were HLA-C-restricted CMV-specific TCR beta clonotypes. Identification of carriers of CMV plus the relevant HLA was achieved through cumulative public TCR beta family frequency.

The V end was cut by 1 base, the J end by 8 bases, with 15 bases between. The germline V gene encodes CDR1 SGHTA and CDR2 FQGTGA. The CDR3 spans 15 residues. The TCR was taken from a human donor in good health (CMV status not recorded). Some clones in this sample may be carry-over from other donors' samples. The chain recombines TRBV7-3 with TRBJ2-1; D not certain. Sequenced material: PBMCs. CDR3 in DNA: TGTGCCAGCAGCTTAAAAGGTAGCCGCGATGATGAGCAGTTCTTC. Its protein product is CASSLKGSRDDEQFF.